What follows is one TCR beta chain and its context. Ipilimumab-mediated CTLA-4 blockade plus focal radiation was given to patients having chemo-refractory metastatic non-small-cell lung cancer. Generated by immunoSEQ multiplex PCR, the TCRdb table keeps only in-frame clones and is missing some. The sample records about 40,000 clones, approximately 70% being singletons. CDR1 SNHLY and CDR2 FYNNEI come from the germline V gene. With 3 bases clipped from V and 9 bases from J, the junction kept 2 bases outside the gene matches. The CDR3 spans 13 residues. The record originates from a study of radiotherapy plus CTLA-4 blockade in lung cancer.

This specimen was peripheral blood, taken from a patient treated with radiotherapy plus ipilimumab. This TCR came from a human donor with non-small cell lung cancer who had stable disease on radiotherapy plus ipilimumab. The rearrangement joins TRBV2 to TRBJ1-6, with 7 bases fitting TRBD1. This chain's CDR3 is CASSDEGASPLHF. In DNA form, the CDR3 reads TGTGCCAGCAGTGACGAGGGGGCTTCACCCCTCCACTTT.